This TCR beta chain appears in the sequencing data of a study of T-cell memory formation after mild COVID-19. The overall study: Clusters of TCRs were largely donor specific.

This clonotype was counted many times. The V end was cut by 0 bases, the J end by 9 bases, with 12 bases between. This CDR3 contains 15 residues. Germline loops: CDR1 MNHNY, CDR2 SVGAGI (reference sequence). TCRdb itself ran the 5' RACE reads through MiXCR, one entry per CDR3 protein. The sample has about 140,000 distinct CDR3 sequences, about 5.7% seen once; the top ten hold more than 2%. This clonotype originated in an adult woman who had mild COVID-19 (a few samples of this study predate the infection). Cell type and time point are not known. The sample comprised PBMCs or a T cell subset sorted from them (not recorded which). The chain employs TRBV6-6 and TRBJ1-6, with D possibly TRBD1 on 5 matching bases. This chain's CDR3 is CASSYSGQGLSPLHF. In nucleotides, the CDR3 is TGTGCCAGCAGTTACTCGGGCCAGGGCCTTTCACCCCTCCACTTT.